Listed here are 3 T cell receptor beta chains from one sample, sequenced in a study of cytomegalovirus exposure and HLA in healthy donors. This PCR relied on a set of 60 Vbeta primers and 13 Jbeta primers. The repertoire was sequenced with immunoSEQ multiplex PCR; TCRdb's copy has only in-frame clones and lacks some. The data hold approximately 170,000 clones, with roughly four fifths observed a single time. The sequencing input was PBMCs. The receptors come from a man aged 50-59 years in good health and CMV-seropositive.

This rearrangement joins TRBV13 to TRBJ1-5; D possibly corresponds to TRBD1 (6 bases). This CDR3 has 13 amino acids. V dropped 0 bases and J dropped 6 bases, with 6 bases sitting between them. Germline V CDR1 and CDR2: PRHDT, FYEKMQ (reference sequence). CDR3 residues: CASSLGGAQPQHF. In nucleotides, the CDR3 is TGTGCCAGCAGCTTAGGGGGGGCTCAGCCCCAGCATTTT.

V and J are TRBV25-1 and TRBJ2-2; 7 bases line up with TRBD2. The germline gives CDR1 MGHDK, CDR2 SYGVNS. This CDR3 region has 16 residues. After removal of 1 base from V and 7 bases from J, the junction contained 9 bases not matched to a gene. The CDR3 is CASSESGGAQSGELFF. The CDR3 DNA reads as TGTGCCAGCAGTGAATCGGGAGGAGCACAAAGCGGGGAGCTGTTTTTT.

This chain uses TRBV4-1 with TRBJ1-2; perhaps TRBD1 as D (5 bases). Looked up from germline, CDR1 is MGHRA and CDR2 is YSYEKL. The CDR3 has 17 residues. V was shortened by 0 bases and J by 2 bases, with 16 bases between the two germline ends. The CDR3: CASSQDPAGTDNYGYTF. CDR3 bases: TGCGCCAGCAGCCAAGACCCGGCGGGGACGGACAACTATGGCTACACCTTC.